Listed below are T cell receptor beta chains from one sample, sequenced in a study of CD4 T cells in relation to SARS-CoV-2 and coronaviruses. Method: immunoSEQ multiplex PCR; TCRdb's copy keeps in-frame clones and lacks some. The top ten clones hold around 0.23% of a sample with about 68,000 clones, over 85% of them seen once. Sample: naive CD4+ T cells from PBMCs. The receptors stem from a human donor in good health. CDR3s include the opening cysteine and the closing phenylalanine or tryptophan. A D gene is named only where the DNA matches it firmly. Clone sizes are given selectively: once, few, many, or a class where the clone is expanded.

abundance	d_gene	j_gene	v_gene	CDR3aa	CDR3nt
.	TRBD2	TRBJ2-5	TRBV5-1	CASSLAEAGVYQETQYF	TGCGCCAGCAGCTTGGCTGAAGCGGGAGTTTACCAAGAGACCCAGTACTTC
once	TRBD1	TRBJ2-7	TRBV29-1	CSVGRDRGSGEQYF	TGCAGCGTAGGCCGGGACAGGGGGTCTGGCGAGCAGTACTTC
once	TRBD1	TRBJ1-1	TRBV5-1	CASSISGQGYTEAFF	TGCGCCAGCAGCATCTCGGGACAGGGATACACTGAAGCTTTCTTT
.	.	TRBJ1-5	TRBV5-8	CASSLRGNQPQHF	TGTGCCAGCAGCTTGCGGGGGAATCAGCCCCAGCATTTT
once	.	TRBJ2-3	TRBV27	CASSPLGRKDTDTQYF	TGTGCCAGCAGTCCCCTGGGACGGAAAGACACAGATACGCAGTATTTT
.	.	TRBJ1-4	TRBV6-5	CASRETGGNEKLFF	TGTGCCAGCAGGGAGACAGGAGGTAATGAAAAACTGTTTTTT
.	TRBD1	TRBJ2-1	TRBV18	CASSPPTGVNEQFF	TGTGCCAGCTCACCACCGACAGGGGTTAATGAGCAGTTCTTC
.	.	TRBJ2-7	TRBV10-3	CAISDLKGPYEQYF	TGTGCCATCAGTGACCTCAAGGGACCCTACGAGCAGTACTTC
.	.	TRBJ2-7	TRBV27	CASSRVGLANEQYF	TGTGCCAGCAGTAGGGTTGGGCTCGCGAACGAGCAGTACTTC
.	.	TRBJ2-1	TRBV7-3	CASSSGTGISSYNEQFF	TGTGCCAGCAGCTCCGGAACAGGAATTTCCTCCTACAATGAGCAGTTCTTC
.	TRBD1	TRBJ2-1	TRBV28	CASSMTGGASGEQFF	TGTGCCAGCAGTATGACAGGGGGCGCTTCGGGTGAGCAGTTCTTC
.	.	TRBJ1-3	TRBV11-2	CAPRLEDPFGGGNTIYF	TGTGCCCCCCGGTTAGAGGACCCGTTTGGCGGTGGAAACACCATATATTTT
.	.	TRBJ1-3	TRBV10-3	CAISGQSSSGNTIYF	TGTGCCATCAGCGGACAGTCGAGCTCTGGAAACACCATATATTTT
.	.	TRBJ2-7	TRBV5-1	CASSAAGPGTYEQYF	TGCGCCAGCAGCGCCGCGGGGCCAGGCACCTACGAGCAGTACTTC
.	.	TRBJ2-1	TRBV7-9	CASSASGLNEQFF	TGTGCCAGCAGCGCCTCTGGACTGAATGAGCAGTTCTTC
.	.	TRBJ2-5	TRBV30	CAWSVREGARETQYF	TGTGCCTGGAGTGTTCGGGAGGGGGCAAGGGAGACCCAGTACTTC
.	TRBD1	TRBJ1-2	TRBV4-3	CASSQSGGSNYGYTF	TGCGCCAGCAGCCAGTCAGGGGGCTCCAACTATGGCTACACCTTC
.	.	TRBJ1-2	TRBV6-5	CASSYTHKSRGVGHTF	TGTGCCAGCAGTTACACCCACAAATCCAGGGGTGTAGGCCACACCTTC
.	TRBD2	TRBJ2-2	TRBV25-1	CASATWASGWNTGELFF	TGTGCCAGCGCCACCTGGGCTAGCGGGTGGAACACCGGGGAGCTGTTTTTT
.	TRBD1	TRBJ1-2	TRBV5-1	CASSLTTGNYGYTF	TGCGCCAGCAGCTTAACGACAGGGAACTATGGCTACACCTTC
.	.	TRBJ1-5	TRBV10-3	CAISEDQTSQPQHF	TGTGCCATCAGTGAGGACCAAACTAGTCAGCCCCAGCATTTT
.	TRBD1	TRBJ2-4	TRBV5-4	CASSSKDRGQAAKNIQYF	TGTGCCAGCAGCTCTAAGGACAGGGGGCAGGCGGCCAAAAACATTCAGTACTTC
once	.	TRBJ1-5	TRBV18	CASSPQVLNQPQHF	TGTGCCAGCTCACCACAGGTCCTTAATCAGCCCCAGCATTTT
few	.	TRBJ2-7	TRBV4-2	CASSQGDRRNQYF	TGTGCCAGCAGCCAAGGGGACCGCCGAAACCAGTACTTC
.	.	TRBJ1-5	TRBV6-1	CASSERGLVISAQHF	TGTGCCAGCAGTGAACGGGGGCTGGTAATCTCGGCCCAGCATTTT
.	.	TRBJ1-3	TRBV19	CASKSGSSDNTIYF	TGTGCCAGTAAGTCGGGCTCTTCGGATAACACCATATATTTT
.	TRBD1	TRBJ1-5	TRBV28	CASISGGQQNSNQPQHF	TGTGCCAGCATTTCAGGGGGCCAGCAGAATAGCAATCAGCCCCAGCATTTT
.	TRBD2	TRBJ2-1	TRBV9	CASSTRLAHNEQFF	TGTGCCAGCAGCACCCGACTAGCACACAATGAGCAGTTCTTC
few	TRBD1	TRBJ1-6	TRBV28	CASSFGDRAGSPLHF	TGTGCCAGCAGTTTTGGGGACAGGGCGGGCTCACCCCTCCACTTT
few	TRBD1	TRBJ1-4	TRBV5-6	CASSPGQGGSSNEKLFF	TGTGCCAGCAGCCCGGGACAGGGTGGGTCGAGTAATGAAAAACTGTTTTTT
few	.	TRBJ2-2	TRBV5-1	CASSKGQNTGELFF	TGCGCCAGCAGCAAGGGCCAAAACACCGGGGAGCTGTTTTTT
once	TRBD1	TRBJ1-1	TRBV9	CASSAYRGNFEAFF	TGTGCCAGCAGCGCCTACAGGGGAAATTTCGAAGCTTTCTTT
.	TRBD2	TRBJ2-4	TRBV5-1	CASTGGGAKNIQYF	TGCGCCAGCACTGGGGGGGGAGCCAAAAACATTCAGTACTTC
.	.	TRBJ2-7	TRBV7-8	CASSWPTSGATHEQYF	TGTGCCAGCAGCTGGCCTACGAGTGGAGCGACTCACGAGCAGTACTTC
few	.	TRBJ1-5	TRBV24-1	CATSDEGSHQPQHF	TGTGCCACCAGTGATGAAGGGTCACATCAGCCCCAGCATTTT
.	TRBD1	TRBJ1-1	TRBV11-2	CASSLEGTVNTEAFF	TGTGCCAGCAGCTTAGAAGGGACAGTGAACACTGAAGCTTTCTTT
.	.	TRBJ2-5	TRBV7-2	CASSSTRRETQYF	TGTGCCAGCAGTTCGACTAGGAGGGAGACCCAGTACTTC
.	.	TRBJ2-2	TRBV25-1	CASSRGRDTGELFF	TGTGCCAGCAGTCGGGGTAGGGACACCGGGGAGCTGTTTTTT
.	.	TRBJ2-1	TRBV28	CASSSPGSRMNNEQFF	TGTGCCAGCAGTTCCCCGGGAAGTCGGATGAACAATGAGCAGTTCTTC
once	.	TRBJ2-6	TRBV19	CASRSGANVLTF	TGTGCCAGTCGGTCTGGGGCCAACGTCCTGACTTTC
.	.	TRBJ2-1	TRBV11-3	CASSLDNEQFF	TGTGCCAGCAGCTTAGACAATGAGCAGTTCTTC
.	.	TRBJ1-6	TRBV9	CASSFDSESPLHF	TGTGCCAGCAGCTTCGATTCAGAATCACCCCTCCACTTT
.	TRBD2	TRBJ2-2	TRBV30	CAWSVRPSGVGGELFF	TGTGCCTGGAGTGTACGTCCCAGCGGGGTTGGCGGGGAGCTGTTTTTT
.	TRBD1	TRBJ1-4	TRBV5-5	CASSLPGTGSPRGKLFF	TGTGCCAGCAGCCTCCCTGGGACAGGCAGCCCCAGGGGAAAACTGTTTTTT
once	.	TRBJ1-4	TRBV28	CASSFLGSGEKLFF	TGTGCCAGCAGTTTTTTAGGGTCCGGTGAAAAACTGTTTTTT
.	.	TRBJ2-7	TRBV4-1	CASSLGHTGSYEQYF	TGCGCCAGCAGTTTGGGCCATACGGGCTCCTACGAGCAGTACTTC
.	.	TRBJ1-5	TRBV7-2	CASSQGHFSNQPQHF	TGTGCCAGCAGCCAGGGACACTTTAGCAATCAGCCCCAGCATTTT
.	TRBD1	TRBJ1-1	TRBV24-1	CATKNRGEAFF	TGTGCCACCAAGAACAGGGGTGAGGCTTTCTTT
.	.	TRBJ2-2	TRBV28	CASSSENTGELFF	TGTGCCAGCAGTTCAGAGAACACCGGGGAGCTGTTTTTT